The 5 T cell receptor beta chains listed next were all sequenced from one sample in a study of technical replicates of blood from a handful of donors. Method: immunoSEQ multiplex PCR; TCRdb's copy keeps in-frame clones and lacks some. The sample holds 80,000 to 100,000 clones; 96% are singletons and the top ten take about 0.36%. The material sequenced was T cells isolated from PBMCs. These receptors originate from a human donor in good health.

The V call is TRBV5-1, the J call TRBJ1-1, with D maybe TRBD1 (5 bases). V dropped 0 bases and J dropped 4 bases, with 10 bases sitting between them. Germline V gives CDR1 SGHRS, CDR2 YFSETQ. This CDR3 is 14 amino acids long. The DNA for the CDR3 is TGCGCCAGCAGCTTGGGGGAAGGGGTCACTGAAGCTTTCTTT. Its protein product is CASSLGEGVTEAFF. Full variable domain (missing parts from reference TRBV5-1 and TRBJ1-1): KAGVTQTPRYLIKTRGQQVTLSCSPISGHRSVSWYQQTPGQGLQFLFEYFSETQRNKGNFPGRFSGRQFSNSRSEMNVSTLELGDSALYLCASSLGEGVTEAFFGQGTRLTVV.

The chain links TRBV13 to TRBJ2-1; D not resolved. Trimming cost V 1 base and J 4 bases, with 5 bases left between them. The CDR3 length is 13 residues. Germline values: CDR1 PRHDT, CDR2 FYEKMQ (reference sequence). The CDR3 nucleotides are TGTGCCAGCAGCTTAGAACGGTACAATGAGCAGTTCTTC. It is translated as CASSLERYNEQFF.

CDR3 in amino acids: CASSLQINTEAFF. Written as DNA, the CDR3 is TGTGCCAGCAGCTTACAGATTAACACTGAAGCTTTCTTT. The chain joins TRBV11-2 to TRBJ1-1; D is unclear. The CDR3 spans 13 residues. In germline, CDR1 is SGHAT, CDR2 FQNNGV. V lost 2 bases to trimming and J lost 2 bases, with 6 bases between them.

The V gene is TRBV7-2, the J gene TRBJ2-7; TRBD2 matches at 13 bases. The CDR3 totals 14 residues. Germline CDR1 reads SGHTA; CDR2 reads FQGNSA. The junction had 1 base not matched to a gene; V was cut back by 3 bases and J by 5 bases. CDR3 region: CASSLTSGRHEQYF. The DNA of the CDR3 is TGTGCCAGCAGCTTGACTAGCGGGAGGCACGAGCAGTACTTC.

The chain couples TRBV9 to TRBJ2-2; tentatively, D is TRBD1 (5 bases). The germline V gene encodes CDR1 SGDLS and CDR2 YYNGEE. This CDR3 is built from 14 residues. Between the trimmed V and J ends, which lost 3 bases and 3 bases, there was a span of 9 bases. CDR3 residues: CASSEGSYTGELFF. The CDR3 nucleotides are TGTGCCAGCAGCGAGGGGTCGTACACCGGGGAGCTGTTTTTT.